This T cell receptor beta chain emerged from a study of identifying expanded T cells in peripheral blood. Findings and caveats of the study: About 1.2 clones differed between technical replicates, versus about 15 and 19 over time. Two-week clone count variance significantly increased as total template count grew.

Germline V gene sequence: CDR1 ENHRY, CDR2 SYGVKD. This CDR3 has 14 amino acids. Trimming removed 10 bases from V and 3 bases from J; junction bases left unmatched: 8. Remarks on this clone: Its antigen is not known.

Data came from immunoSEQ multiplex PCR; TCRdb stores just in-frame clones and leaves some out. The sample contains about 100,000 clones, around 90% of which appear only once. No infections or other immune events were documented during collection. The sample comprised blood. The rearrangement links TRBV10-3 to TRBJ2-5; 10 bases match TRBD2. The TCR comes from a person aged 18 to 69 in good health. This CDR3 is CATLKGLAEETQYF. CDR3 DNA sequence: TGTGCCACCCTCAAAGGACTAGCGGAAGAGACCCAGTACTTC.